This T cell receptor beta chain was identified in a study of blood T cell repertoires in COVID-19. Overall study context: In each case, the material was cDNA or gDNA derived from T cells, B-cell-depleted T cells, or PBMCs.

The CDR3 totals 12 residues. V was shortened by 2 bases and J by 5 bases, with 6 bases between the two germline ends. Germline assignment: CDR1 LGHDT and CDR2 YNNKEL (reference sequence). The repertoire was sequenced with immunoSEQ multiplex PCR; TCRdb's copy has only in-frame clones and lacks some. This table holds about 250,000 clones, around four fifths found once. This chain uses TRBV3-1 (or the pseudogene TRBV3-2) with TRBJ1-2; the D is unclear. Source material: peripheral blood. This TCR came from a man aged 40-50 years with active or convalescent COVID-19. The CDR3 sequence is CASSQTEYGYTF. The CDR3 coding sequence is TGTGCCAGCAGCCAAACCGAGTATGGCTACACCTTC.